The rows below give T cell receptor beta chains drawn from one sample of a study of T cell responses to AZD1222 COVID-19 vaccine. Measured with immunoSEQ multiplex PCR; TCRdb has only the in-frame clones, and not every one. The sample has approximately 150,000 clones, more than 85% seen once. This specimen was peripheral blood, taken on day 0 of AZD1222 vaccination. The receptors derive from an adult in good health. Both conserved end residues are part of each CDR3. Fields, in order: J gene, D gene, V gene, clone size, CDR3 protein, CDR3 DNA. A D gene is named only where the DNA matches it firmly. Where a row states a size, it is once, few, many or the class of an expanded clone; other rows omit it.

>TRBJ2-2|TRBD2|TRBV28|few
CASSLAGGRTGELFF
TGTGCCAGCTCATTAGCGGGAGGGCGCACCGGGGAGCTGTTTTTT
>TRBJ1-1|TRBD1|TRBV5-1|-
CASSFDRGHLNTEAFF
TGCGCCAGCAGCTTTGACAGGGGGCATTTGAACACTGAAGCTTTCTTT
>TRBJ2-1|-|TRBV24-1|-
CATSDLGQDISGQFF
TGTGCCACCAGTGATTTAGGTCAGGACATTTCGGGGCAGTTCTTC
>TRBJ1-6|-|TRBV5-5|-
CASSSVGPDPLHF
TGTGCCAGCAGCTCCGTTGGTCCTGACCCCCTCCACTTT
>TRBJ2-7|-|TRBV4-1|-
CASSQVGGEQYF
TGCGCCAGCAGCCAAGTGGGCGGCGAGCAGTACTTC
>TRBJ2-3|-|TRBV11-2|once
CASSLTGRGDGTDTQYF
TGTGCCAGCAGCCTTACGGGTCGGGGCGATGGCACAGATACGCAGTATTTT
>TRBJ2-7|-|TRBV10-3|-
CAISESTRAEQYF
TGTGCCATCAGTGAGTCGACAAGGGCAGAGCAGTACTTC
>TRBJ2-3|-|TRBV5-4|-
CASSLRTGNTDTQYF
TGTGCCAGCAGCTTGAGGACCGGAAACACAGATACGCAGTATTTT
>TRBJ1-1|-|TRBV10-1|-
CASSESMSVTEAFF
TGCGCCAGCAGTGAGTCGATGTCGGTTACTGAAGCTTTCTTT
>TRBJ2-2|TRBD2|TRBV10-3|-
CAISGLLAGRSGELFF
TGTGCCATCAGTGGCCTACTAGCGGGAAGGTCCGGGGAGCTGTTTTTT
>TRBJ2-1|-|TRBV4-2|-
CASSQDWGHLQFF
TGTGCCAGCAGCCAAGATTGGGGTCACCTACAGTTCTTC
>TRBJ2-7|-|TRBV7-2|-
CASSLDGSYEQYF
TGTGCCAGCAGCTTAGATGGAAGCTACGAGCAGTACTTC
>TRBJ1-1|-|TRBV9|-
CASSVGGGPGTEAFF
TGTGCCAGCAGCGTGGGGGGAGGTCCCGGGACTGAAGCTTTCTTT
>TRBJ2-3|-|TRBV28|-
CASSTGADAIGSF
TGTGCCAGCAGTACCGGCGCCGACGCGATTGGGTCTTTT
>TRBJ1-3|-|TRBV10-2|-
CASSETAGKNTIYF
TGCGCCAGCAGTGAGACGGCAGGGAAGAACACCATATATTTT
>TRBJ1-2|TRBD1|TRBV10-3|-
CAITKRGTGEDGYTF
TGTGCCATAACTAAACGAGGGACAGGGGAGGATGGCTACACCTTC
>TRBJ2-1|-|TRBV5-1|-
CASSSSASSYNEQFF
TGCGCCAGTAGCTCTAGCGCCAGCTCCTACAATGAGCAGTTCTTC
>TRBJ2-5|-|TRBV5-1|-
CASSSFGRGTETQYF
TGCGCCAGCAGCTCCTTCGGCAGGGGAACGGAGACCCAGTACTTC
>TRBJ2-7|-|TRBV28|-
CASSFVQGSYEQYF
TGTGCCAGCAGTTTCGTACAAGGGTCCTACGAGCAGTACTTC
>TRBJ2-7|-|TRBV5-1|-
CASSPPVGTINAEQYF
TGCGCCAGCAGCCCTCCGGTCGGGACAATCAATGCGGAGCAGTACTTC
>TRBJ2-2|TRBD2|TRBV7-9|-
CASSLPAGGPDTGELFF
TGTGCCAGCAGCTTACCAGCGGGAGGGCCAGACACCGGGGAGCTGTTTTTT
>TRBJ2-1|-|TRBV6-5|-
CASREYNEQFF
TGTGCCAGCCGAGAGTACAATGAGCAGTTCTTC
>TRBJ2-5|TRBD1|TRBV2|-
CASNRGTEETQYF
TGTGCCAGCAACCGAGGGACAGAAGAGACCCAGTACTTC
>TRBJ1-2|TRBD1|TRBV11-2|-
CASSSGDRALSLNYGYTF
TGTGCCAGCAGCTCTGGAGACAGGGCCCTATCCCTTAACTATGGCTACACCTTC
>TRBJ2-7|TRBD2|TRBV6-4|-
CAGDERLAGGTYEQYF
TGTGCCGGCGACGAAAGACTAGCGGGAGGCACCTACGAGCAGTACTTC
>TRBJ1-4|-|TRBV6-2/TRBV6-3|-
CASSSIRKNEKLFF
TGTGCCAGCAGTTCCATCCGCAAGAATGAAAAACTGTTTTTT
>TRBJ2-7|-|TRBV5-1|-
CASSLPGAAGEQYF
TGCGCCAGCAGCCTACCCGGGGCCGCCGGCGAGCAGTACTTC
>TRBJ1-3|TRBD1|TRBV6-6|-
CASSFATGGRGNTIYF
TGTGCCAGCAGTTTTGCCACAGGGGGGAGAGGAAACACCATATATTTT
>TRBJ1-4|-|TRBV27|-
CASSLWGRINEKLFF
TGTGCCAGCAGTTTATGGGGGCGGATTAATGAAAAACTGTTTTTT
>TRBJ2-1|-|TRBV19|-
CASTSVYWRGTGGNEQFF
-
>TRBJ2-1|TRBD1|TRBV28|-
CASSVGGTGSFAYNEQFF
TGTGCCAGCAGTGTCGGAGGGACAGGGAGTTTCGCCTACAATGAGCAGTTCTTC
>TRBJ1-1|-|TRBV3-1/TRBV3-2|-
CASSHRGDTEAFF
TGTGCCAGCAGCCACAGGGGAGACACTGAAGCTTTCTTT
>TRBJ1-2|-|TRBV20-1|-
CSARGGYTF
TGCAGTGCTAGGGGAGGCTACACCTTC
>TRBJ2-3|-|TRBV18|-
CASSPSKDTQYF
TGTGCCAGCTCACCGAGTAAGGATACGCAGTATTTT
>TRBJ2-7|-|TRBV7-9|-
CASTPGQSSYEQYF
TGTGCCAGCACCCCAGGACAGAGCTCCTACGAGCAGTACTTC
>TRBJ2-3|-|TRBV7-3|-
CASSPRSRGGTDTQYF
TGTGCCAGCAGCCCCCGGAGTAGAGGGGGTACAGATACGCAGTATTTT
>TRBJ1-2|TRBD1|TRBV2|-
CASAQGALDGYTF
TGTGCCAGCGCCCAGGGGGCACTAGATGGCTACACCTTC